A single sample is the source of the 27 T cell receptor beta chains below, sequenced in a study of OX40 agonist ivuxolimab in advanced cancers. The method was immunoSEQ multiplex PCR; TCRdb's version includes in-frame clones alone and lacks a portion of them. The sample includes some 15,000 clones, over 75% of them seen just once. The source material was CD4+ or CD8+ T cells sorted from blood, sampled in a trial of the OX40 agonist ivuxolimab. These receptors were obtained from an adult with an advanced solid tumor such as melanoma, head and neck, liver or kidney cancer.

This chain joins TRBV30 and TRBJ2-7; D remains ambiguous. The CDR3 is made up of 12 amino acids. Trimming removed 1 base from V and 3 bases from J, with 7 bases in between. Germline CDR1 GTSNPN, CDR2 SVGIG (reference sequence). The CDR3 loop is CAWSDQFYEQYF. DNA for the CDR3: TGTGCCTGGAGTGACCAGTTCTACGAGCAGTACTTC.

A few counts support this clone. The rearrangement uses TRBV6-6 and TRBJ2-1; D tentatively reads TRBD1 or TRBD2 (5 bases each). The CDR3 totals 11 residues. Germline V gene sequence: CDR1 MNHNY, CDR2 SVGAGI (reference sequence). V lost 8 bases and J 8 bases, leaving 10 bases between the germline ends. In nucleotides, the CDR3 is TGTGCCAGCTTCGAGGGGTATGAGCAGTTCTTC. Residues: CASFEGYEQFF.

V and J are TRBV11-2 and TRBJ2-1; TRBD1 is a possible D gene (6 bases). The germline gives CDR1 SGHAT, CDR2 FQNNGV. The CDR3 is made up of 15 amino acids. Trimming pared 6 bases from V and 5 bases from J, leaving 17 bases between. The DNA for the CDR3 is TGTGCCAGCAGTCAGGCTCCAGGGGAACACAATGAGCAGTTCTTC. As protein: CASSQAPGEHNEQFF.

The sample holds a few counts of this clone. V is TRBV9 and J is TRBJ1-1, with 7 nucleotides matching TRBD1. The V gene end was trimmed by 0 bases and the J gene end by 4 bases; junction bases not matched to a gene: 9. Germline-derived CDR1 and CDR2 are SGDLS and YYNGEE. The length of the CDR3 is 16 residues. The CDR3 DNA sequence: TGTGCCAGCAGCGTAGGAGGGGGCGGAGAGGGCACTGAAGCTTTCTTT. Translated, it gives CASSVGGGGEGTEAFF.

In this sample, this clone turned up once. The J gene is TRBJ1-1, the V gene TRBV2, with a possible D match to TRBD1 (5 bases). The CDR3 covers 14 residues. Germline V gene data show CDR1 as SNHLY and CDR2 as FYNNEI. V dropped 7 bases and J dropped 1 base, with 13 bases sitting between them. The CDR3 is CASTLPRGNTEAFF. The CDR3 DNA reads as TGTGCCAGCACCCTCCCAAGGGGGAACACTGAAGCTTTCTTT.

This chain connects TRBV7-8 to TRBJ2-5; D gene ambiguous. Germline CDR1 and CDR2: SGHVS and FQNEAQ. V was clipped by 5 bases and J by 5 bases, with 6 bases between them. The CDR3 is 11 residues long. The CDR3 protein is CASSRRETQYF. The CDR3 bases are TGTGCCAGCAGCCGTAGGGAGACCCAGTACTTC.

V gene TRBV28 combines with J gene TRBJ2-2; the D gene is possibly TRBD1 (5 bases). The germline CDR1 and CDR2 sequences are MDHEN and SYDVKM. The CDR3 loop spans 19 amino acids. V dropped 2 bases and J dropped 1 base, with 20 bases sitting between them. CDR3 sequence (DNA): TGTGCCAGCAGTTTAATCAAAGGAAAAAGGGGCAGGAACACCGGGGAGCTGTTTTTT. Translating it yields CASSLIKGKRGRNTGELFF.

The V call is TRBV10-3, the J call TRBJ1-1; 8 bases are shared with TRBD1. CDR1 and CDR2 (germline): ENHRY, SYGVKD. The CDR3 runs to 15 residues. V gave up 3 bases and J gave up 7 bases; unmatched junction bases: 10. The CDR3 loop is CAISDPGQGFHEAFF. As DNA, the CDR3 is TGTGCCATCAGTGACCCTGGACAGGGCTTTCATGAAGCTTTCTTT.

This chain's CDR3 is CASSLQGAGNTIYF. The CDR3 nucleotides read TGTGCCAGCAGCCTACAGGGAGCTGGAAACACCATATATTTT. This chain joins TRBV9 and TRBJ1-3, with D possibly being TRBD1 (6 bases). The germline V and J ends were trimmed by 4 bases and 2 bases, with 10 bases remaining between them. This CDR3 comprises 14 residues. Looked up from germline, CDR1 is SGDLS and CDR2 is YYNGEE.

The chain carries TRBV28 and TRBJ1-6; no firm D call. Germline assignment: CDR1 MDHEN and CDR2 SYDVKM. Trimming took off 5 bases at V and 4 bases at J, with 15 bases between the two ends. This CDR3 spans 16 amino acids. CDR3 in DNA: TGTGCCAGCAGTCACGAACCAGGAGAGTATAATTCACCCCTCCACTTT. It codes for CASSHEPGEYNSPLHF.

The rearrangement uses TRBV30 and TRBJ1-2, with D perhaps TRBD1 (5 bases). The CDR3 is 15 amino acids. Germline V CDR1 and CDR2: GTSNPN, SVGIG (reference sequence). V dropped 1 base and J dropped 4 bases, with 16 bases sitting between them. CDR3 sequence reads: CAWSGGMTGLYGYTF. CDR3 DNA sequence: TGTGCCTGGAGTGGGGGGATGACTGGGCTCTATGGCTACACCTTC. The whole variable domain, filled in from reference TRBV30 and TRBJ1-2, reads SQTIHQWPATLVQPVGSPLSLECTVEGTSNPNLYWYRQAAGRGLQLLFYSVGIGQISSEVPQNLSASRPQDRQFILSSKKLLLSDSGFYLCAWSGGMTGLYGYTFGSGTRLTVV.

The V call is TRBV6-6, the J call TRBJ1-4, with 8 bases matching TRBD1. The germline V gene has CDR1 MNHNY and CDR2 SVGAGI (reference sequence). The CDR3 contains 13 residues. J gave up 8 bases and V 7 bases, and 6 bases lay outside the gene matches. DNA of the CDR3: TGTGCCAGCACCTCTGGACAGGGAGAAAAACTGTTTTTT. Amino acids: CASTSGQGEKLFF.

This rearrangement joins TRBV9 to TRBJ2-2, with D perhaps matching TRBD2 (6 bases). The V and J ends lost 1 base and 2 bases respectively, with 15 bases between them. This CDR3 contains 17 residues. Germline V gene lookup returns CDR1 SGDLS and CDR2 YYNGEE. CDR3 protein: CASSVRRAEGNTGELFF. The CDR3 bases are TGTGCCAGCAGCGTAAGAAGGGCGGAGGGAAACACCGGGGAGCTGTTTTTT.

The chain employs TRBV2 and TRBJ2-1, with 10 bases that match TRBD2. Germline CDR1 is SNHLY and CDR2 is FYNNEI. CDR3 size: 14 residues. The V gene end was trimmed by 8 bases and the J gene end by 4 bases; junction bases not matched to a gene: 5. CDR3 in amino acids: CASGLAGDYNEQFF. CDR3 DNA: TGTGCCAGCGGGCTAGCGGGAGATTACAATGAGCAGTTCTTC.

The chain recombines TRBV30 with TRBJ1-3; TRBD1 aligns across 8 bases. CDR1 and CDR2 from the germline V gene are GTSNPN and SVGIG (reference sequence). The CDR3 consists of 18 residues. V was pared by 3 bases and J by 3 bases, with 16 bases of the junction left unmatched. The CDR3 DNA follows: TGTGCCTGGAGCCCTTCCGGCGGTGCCAGGGGGCTTGGAAACACCATATATTTT. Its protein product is CAWSPSGGARGLGNTIYF.

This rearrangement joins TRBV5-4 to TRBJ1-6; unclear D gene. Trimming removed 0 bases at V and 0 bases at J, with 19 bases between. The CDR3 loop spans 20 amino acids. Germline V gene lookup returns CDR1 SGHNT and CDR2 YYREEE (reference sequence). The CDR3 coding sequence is TGTGCCAGCAGCTTGGCCCCGGGGAGCCAAGTGAGCTCCTATAATTCACCCCTCCACTTT. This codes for CASSLAPGSQVSSYNSPLHF. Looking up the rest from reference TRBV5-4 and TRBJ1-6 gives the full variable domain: ETGVTQSPTHLIKTRGQQVTLRCSSQSGHNTVSWYQQALGQGPQFIFQYYREEENGRGNFPPRFSGLQFPNYSSELNVNALELDDSALYLCASSLAPGSQVSSYNSPLHFGNGTRLTVT.

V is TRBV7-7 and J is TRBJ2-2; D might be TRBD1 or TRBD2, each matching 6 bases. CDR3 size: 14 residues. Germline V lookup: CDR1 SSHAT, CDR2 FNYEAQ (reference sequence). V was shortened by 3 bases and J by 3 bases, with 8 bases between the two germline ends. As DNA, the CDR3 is TGTGCCAGCAGCTTTGGGGGGCACACCGGGGAGCTGTTTTTT. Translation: CASSFGGHTGELFF.

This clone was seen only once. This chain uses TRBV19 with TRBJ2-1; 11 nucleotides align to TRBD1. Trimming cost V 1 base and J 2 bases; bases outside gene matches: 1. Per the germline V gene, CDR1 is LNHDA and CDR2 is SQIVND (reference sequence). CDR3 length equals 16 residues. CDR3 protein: CASSIGTGGPYNEQFF. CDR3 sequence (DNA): TGTGCCAGTAGTATAGGGACAGGGGGCCCCTACAATGAGCAGTTCTTC. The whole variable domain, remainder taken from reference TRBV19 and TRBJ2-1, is DGGITQSPKYLFRKEGQNVTLSCEQNLNHDAMYWYRQDPGQGLRLIYYSQIVNDFQKGDIAEGYSVSREKKESFPLTVTSAQKNPTAFYLCASSIGTGGPYNEQFFGPGTRLTVL.

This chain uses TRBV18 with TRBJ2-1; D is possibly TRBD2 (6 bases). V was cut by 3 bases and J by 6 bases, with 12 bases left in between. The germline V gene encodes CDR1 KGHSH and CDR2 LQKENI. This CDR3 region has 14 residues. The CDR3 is CASSPGGLGNEQFF. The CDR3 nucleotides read TGTGCCAGCTCACCGGGGGGTTTGGGCAATGAGCAGTTCTTC.

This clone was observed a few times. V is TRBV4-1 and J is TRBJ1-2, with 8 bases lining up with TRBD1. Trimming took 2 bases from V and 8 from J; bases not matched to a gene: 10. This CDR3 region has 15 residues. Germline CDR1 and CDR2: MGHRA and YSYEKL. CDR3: CASSQLQTGEQGYTF. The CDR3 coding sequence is TGCGCCAGCAGCCAACTCCAGACAGGGGAGCAGGGCTACACCTTC.

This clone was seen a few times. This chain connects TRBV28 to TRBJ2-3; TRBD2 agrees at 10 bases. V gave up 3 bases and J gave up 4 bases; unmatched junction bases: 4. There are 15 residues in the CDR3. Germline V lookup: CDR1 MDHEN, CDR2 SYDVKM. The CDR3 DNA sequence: TGTGCCAGCAGTTTGCTAGCGGGAGAGTCAGATACGCAGTATTTT. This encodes CASSLLAGESDTQYF.

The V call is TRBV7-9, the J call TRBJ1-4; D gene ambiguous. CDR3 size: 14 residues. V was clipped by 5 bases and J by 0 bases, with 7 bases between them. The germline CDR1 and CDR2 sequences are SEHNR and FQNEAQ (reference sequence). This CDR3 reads CASSQVATNEKLFF. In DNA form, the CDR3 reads TGTGCCAGCAGCCAGGTCGCAACTAATGAAAAACTGTTTTTT. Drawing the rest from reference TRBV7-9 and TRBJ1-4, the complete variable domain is DTGVSQNPRHKITKRGQNVTFRCDPISEHNRLYWYRQTLGQGPEFLTYFQNEAQLEKSRLLSDRFSAERPKGSFSTLEIQRTEQGDSAMYLCASSQVATNEKLFFGSGTQLSVL.

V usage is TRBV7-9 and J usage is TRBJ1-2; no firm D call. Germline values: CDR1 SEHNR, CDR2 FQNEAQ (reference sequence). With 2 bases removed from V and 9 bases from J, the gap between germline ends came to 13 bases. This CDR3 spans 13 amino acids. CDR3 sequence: CASSLSLLYSYTF. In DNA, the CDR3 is TGTGCCAGCAGCTTATCCCTCCTCTACAGCTACACCTTC.

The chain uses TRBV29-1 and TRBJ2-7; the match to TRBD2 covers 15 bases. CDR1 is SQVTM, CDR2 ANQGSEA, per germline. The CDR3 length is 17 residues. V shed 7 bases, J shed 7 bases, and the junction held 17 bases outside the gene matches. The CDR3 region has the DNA TGCAGCGCCCGAGGACTAGCGGGGGGGCCTCGTCACTGGGAGCAGTACTTC. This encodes CSARGLAGGPRHWEQYF.

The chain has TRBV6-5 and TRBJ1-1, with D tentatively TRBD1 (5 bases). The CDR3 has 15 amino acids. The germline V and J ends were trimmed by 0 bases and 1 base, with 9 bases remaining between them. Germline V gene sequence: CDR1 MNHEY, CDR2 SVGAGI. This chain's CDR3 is CASSYSSGGNTEAFF. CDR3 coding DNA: TGTGCCAGCAGTTACTCCTCGGGGGGGAACACTGAAGCTTTCTTT.

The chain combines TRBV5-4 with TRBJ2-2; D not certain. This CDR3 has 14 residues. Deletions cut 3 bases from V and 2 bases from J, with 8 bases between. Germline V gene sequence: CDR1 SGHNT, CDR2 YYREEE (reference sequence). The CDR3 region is CASSYPYNTGELFF. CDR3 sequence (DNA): TGTGCCAGCAGCTACCCATACAACACCGGGGAGCTGTTTTTT.

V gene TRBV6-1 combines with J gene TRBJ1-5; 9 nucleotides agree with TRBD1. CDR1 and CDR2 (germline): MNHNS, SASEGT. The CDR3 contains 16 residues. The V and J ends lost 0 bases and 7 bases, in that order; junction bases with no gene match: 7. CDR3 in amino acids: CASSEAFGQGWQPQHF. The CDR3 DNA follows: TGTGCCAGCAGTGAAGCCTTCGGACAGGGGTGGCAGCCCCAGCATTTT.